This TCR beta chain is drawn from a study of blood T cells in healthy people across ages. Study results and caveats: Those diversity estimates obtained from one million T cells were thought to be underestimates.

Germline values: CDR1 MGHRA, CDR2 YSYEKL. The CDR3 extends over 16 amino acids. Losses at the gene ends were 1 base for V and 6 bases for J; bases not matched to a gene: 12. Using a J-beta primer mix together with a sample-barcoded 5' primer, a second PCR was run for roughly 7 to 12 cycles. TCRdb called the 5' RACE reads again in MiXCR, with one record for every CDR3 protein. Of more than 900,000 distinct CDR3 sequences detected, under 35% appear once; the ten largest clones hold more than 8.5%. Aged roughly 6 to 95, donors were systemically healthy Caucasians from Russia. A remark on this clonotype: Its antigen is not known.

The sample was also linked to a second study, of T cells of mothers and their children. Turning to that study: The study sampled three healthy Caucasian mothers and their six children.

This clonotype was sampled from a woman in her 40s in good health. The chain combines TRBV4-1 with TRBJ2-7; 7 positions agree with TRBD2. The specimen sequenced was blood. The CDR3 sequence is CASSQGWAVGGCEQYF. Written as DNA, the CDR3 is TGCGCCAGCAGCCAAGGATGGGCGGTGGGGGGGTGCGAGCAGTACTTC.